The T cell receptor beta chain described here comes from a study of siplizumab effects on memory and regulatory T cells. Worth noting for this clone: Its antigen is still unknown.

Study-wide results and limits: Treatment with siplizumab left mappable alloreactive CD4+ clones averaging approximately 69% Treg-derived, compared with 26.9% in controls. Naive or memory phenotype was unassignable for roughly 80-97% of proliferating CD4+ or CD8+ clones. Memory T cells appeared less diverse than naive cells, which seemed to contribute substantially to alloresponse. Alloreactive sequences traceable to unstimulated CD4+ memory cells declined significantly under siplizumab.

This table comes from immunoSEQ multiplex PCR, and its TCRdb copy is limited to in-frame clones, with some not included. The sample yields about 94,000 clones, around 94% seen once. This receptor was obtained from a human donor in good health. The sequencing input was non-Treg CD4+ T cells sorted from blood.

CDR3 amino acids: CASSSQRGSTDTQYF. In DNA, the CDR3 is TGTGCCAGCAGCTCCCAGCGGGGGAGCACAGATACGCAGTATTTT. The rearrangement links TRBV7-2 to TRBJ2-3, with 8 bases matching TRBD2. Germline V gene data show CDR1 as SGHTA and CDR2 as FQGNSA. The CDR3 consists of 15 residues. V shed 4 bases, J shed 0 bases, and the junction held 3 bases outside the gene matches.